This T cell receptor (beta chain) was sequenced in a study of blood T cell repertoires in COVID-19. Study background: Acute and convalescent COVID-19 specimens originated in the United States, Italy and Spain. PBMCs, B-cell-depleted T cells, or T cells were the source of the cDNA or gDNA that made up the material.

Each recovered donor of Cohort 3 presented with two negative PCRs, clearance, or symptom resolution. The CDR3 consists of 14 residues. Germline V gives CDR1 LNHDA, CDR2 SQIVND (reference sequence). V lost 5 bases to trimming and J lost 3 bases, with 12 bases between them. Authors' data handling: How many nucleated cells were present was estimated from reference gene primer amplification. Profiled with immunoSEQ multiplex PCR; TCRdb holds only in-frame clones, not every one. V and J calls plus clone size are reproduced from that table; the DNA served to infer D and trimming. In the table there are approximately 170,000 clones, roughly 90% of which are singletons.

V is TRBV19 and J is TRBJ2-3, with D maybe TRBD1 (5 bases). Material for sequencing was PBMCs or T cells enriched from blood (not recorded which). The TCR was taken from a woman younger than 35 who had recovered from COVID-19. The CDR3 reads CASSPGIGTDTQYF. The CDR3 bases are TGTGCCAGTAGTCCAGGGATTGGGACAGATACGCAGTATTTT.